The source of this T cell receptor beta chain is a study of T cells after yellow fever vaccination. In TCRdb, the 5' RACE reads were re-called with MiXCR into one record per CDR3 protein. This table holds hundreds of thousands of distinct CDR3 sequences, about 13% found once. As to this clonotype: No antigen is known for it.

General observations from the study: On re-exposure, the response was weaker but peaked faster, at day 5 versus 15. Some clonotypes, a small share, were shared between CD4 and CD8 compartments.

The source was PBMCs, collected on the day of the yellow fever booster vaccination. This TCR derives from a man aged 25 to 45 who received the YFV17D yellow fever vaccine.

Here the CDR3 reads CASSLGLQDTQYF. The CDR3 bases are TGTGCCAGTAGTCTGGGACTTCAGGATACGCAGTATTTT. The chain has TRBV19 and TRBJ2-3; D might be TRBD2 (6 bases). The CDR3 contains 13 residues. V gave up 5 bases and J gave up 6 bases, with 12 bases separating them. Germline CDR1 reads LNHDA; CDR2 reads SQIVND (reference sequence).